The TCR beta chain under discussion was sequenced for a study of shared clonotypes between healthy human individuals. This clone was recorded once. The assay was immunoSEQ multiplex PCR, and TCRdb's table has in-frame clones only and misses some. The repertoire holds some 2.1 million clones, with over 85% as singletons. The naive CD8 fraction comprised CD45RO-negative cells positively selected for CCR7 and excluded terminally differentiated effector memory CD45RA+ cells. The CDR3 consists of 16 residues. The junction had 4 bases not matched to a gene; V was cut back by 0 bases and J by 4 bases. The germline CDR1 and CDR2 sequences are SGDLS and YYNGEE.

Sequencing used naive CD8+ T cells from PBMCs. V and J are TRBV9 and TRBJ2-1; 10 nucleotides agree with TRBD2. This sequence was found in a man aged 18 to 30 in good health. Some clones in this sample may be carry-over from other donors' samples. CDR3 nucleotide sequence: TGTGCCAGCAGCGTAGCTAGCGGGAGCGCGTACAATGAGCAGTTCTTC. This sequence encodes CASSVASGSAYNEQFF.